A single sample is the source of the 20 T cell receptor beta chains below, sequenced in a study of shared clonotypes between healthy human individuals. Assay: immunoSEQ multiplex PCR; the TCRdb copy retains only in-frame clones and omits some. The sample lists over a million clones; roughly 95% were seen once. The sample taken for sequencing was naive CD4+ T cells sorted from blood. Subset denoted: CD45RA+ positively selected. The receptor source for this set is a man aged 30 to 45 in good health.

The chain joins TRBV7-8 to TRBJ2-1; D uncertain. V gave up 8 bases and J gave up 1 base, with 9 bases separating them. CDR1 SGHVS and CDR2 FQNEAQ come from the germline V gene. This CDR3 spans 13 amino acids. CDR3 amino acids: CASLEVSYNEQFF. The CDR3 region has the DNA TGTGCCAGCCTTGAGGTATCCTACAATGAGCAGTTCTTC.

The chain is built from TRBV5-4 and TRBJ1-2; D remains unclear. Germline V gives CDR1 SGHNT, CDR2 YYREEE (reference sequence). Deletions cut 2 bases from V and 2 bases from J, with 7 bases between. The length of the CDR3 is 13 residues. CDR3 residues: CASSLPPNYGYTF. CDR3 DNA sequence: TGTGCCAGCAGCTTACCTCCGAACTATGGCTACACCTTC.

The gene calls are TRBV7-2 and TRBJ2-3, with no clear D. Germline lookup yields CDR1 SGHTA and CDR2 FQGNSA. This CDR3 region has 14 residues. V was clipped by 1 base and J by 4 bases, with 9 bases between them. CDR3 in DNA: TGTGCCAGCAGCTTAGTGGCCTACCCAGATACGCAGTATTTT. Protein product: CASSLVAYPDTQYF.

The chain uses TRBV15 and TRBJ2-5; D unclear. From germline, CDR1 is LNHNV and CDR2 YYDKDF (reference sequence). There are 18 residues in the CDR3. V was pared by 0 bases and J by 2 bases, with 19 bases between. The CDR3: CATSRDFVFAARQETQYF. The CDR3 region has the DNA TGTGCCACCAGCAGAGATTTTGTTTTTGCGGCCAGACAAGAGACCCAGTACTTC.

The chain combines TRBV7-9 with TRBJ2-1; 10 bases map to TRBD2. With 5 bases clipped from V and 1 base from J, the junction kept 5 bases outside the gene matches. Per germline, CDR1 SEHNR and CDR2 FQNEAQ (reference sequence). The CDR3 has 16 residues. The CDR3: CASSTLLAGSYNEQFF. The CDR3 nucleotides read TGTGCCAGCAGCACCTTACTAGCGGGATCCTACAATGAGCAGTTCTTC.

The genes are TRBV5-6 and TRBJ2-7; D might be TRBD1 (6 bases). The CDR3 runs to 15 residues. Germline V gene sequence: CDR1 SGHDT, CDR2 YYEEEE. Trimming shortened V by 4 bases and J by 3 bases, and 17 bases separated the two germline ends. The CDR3 bases are TGTGCCAGCAGCCGGCCGGACAGCTCAATCTACGAGCAGTACTTC. This encodes CASSRPDSSIYEQYF.

This clone has only one observation. The V gene is TRBV2, the J gene TRBJ2-2; TRBD1 aligns across 8 bases. This CDR3 is 13 amino acids long. Per the germline V gene, CDR1 is SNHLY and CDR2 is FYNNEI. The junction had 3 bases not matched to a gene; V was cut back by 6 bases and J by 6 bases. Written as DNA, the CDR3 is TGTGCCAGCAGGGACAGGGAGGCCGGGGAGCTGTTTTTT. It is translated as CASRDREAGELFF.

The CDR3 spells CSVEGDGKGPYEQYF. CDR3 nucleotides: TGCAGCGTTGAAGGGGATGGAAAAGGTCCCTACGAGCAGTACTTC. This chain joins TRBV29-1 and TRBJ2-7; D is undetermined. Trimming took 1 base from V and 2 from J, leaving 15 bases between them. Germline CDR1 reads SQVTM; CDR2 reads ANQGSEA. The CDR3 covers 15 residues.

The genes are TRBV5-4 and TRBJ2-7, with 11 bases matching TRBD1. V was clipped by 4 bases and J by 4 bases; unmatched bases: 7. CDR3 length equals 15 residues. CDR1 and CDR2 from the germline V gene are SGHNT and YYREEE (reference sequence). Written as DNA, the CDR3 is TGTGCCAGCAGCAGTCCGGGACAGGGGGGATACGAGCAGTACTTC. Translating it yields CASSSPGQGGYEQYF.

As concerns this clone: This CDR3 is also generated by other DNA sequences in the sample. As DNA, the CDR3 is TGTGCCAGCAGCCTCAATGAAAAACTGTTTTTT. Amino acids: CASSLNEKLFF. The chain couples TRBV7-9 to TRBJ1-4; no definite D call. Per the germline V gene, CDR1 is SEHNR and CDR2 is FQNEAQ (reference sequence). The V end lost 5 bases, the J end lost 5 bases, and 3 bases lay between the germline ends. The CDR3 totals 11 residues.

This chain's CDR3 is CASSPRQGVSGELFF. The CDR3, as DNA: TGTGCCAGCTCACCACGACAGGGGGTATCCGGGGAGCTGTTTTTT. The chain combines TRBV18 with TRBJ2-2; 9 positions match TRBD1. V gave up 1 base and J gave up 6 bases; unmatched junction bases: 3. CDR1 is KGHSH and CDR2 is LQKENI in the germline V gene. The CDR3 loop spans 15 amino acids.

This rearrangement joins TRBV25-1 to TRBJ2-2, with 7 bases that match TRBD1. Trimming at V came to 6 bases and at J to 4 bases, leaving 5 bases not matched to a gene. This CDR3 spans 14 amino acids. Germline lookup yields CDR1 MGHDK and CDR2 SYGVNS. The CDR3 nucleotides are TGTGCCAGCAGAAGACAGGGTGTCACCGGGGAGCTGTTTTTT. It translates to CASRRQGVTGELFF.

The J gene is TRBJ2-1, the V gene TRBV29-1, with TRBD1 as a possible D gene (7 bases). V lost 4 bases, J lost 9 bases, and 22 bases lay in between. This CDR3 is 15 amino acids long. From germline, CDR1 is SQVTM and CDR2 ANQGSEA. DNA for the CDR3: TGCAGCGTTGTAGGAGGGGGCAGCGTCGGTGGTGAGCAGTTCTTC. As protein: CSVVGGGSVGGEQFF.

This chain uses TRBV5-1 with TRBJ2-7; D remains unclear. CDR3 length equals 13 residues. V gave up 3 bases and J gave up 5 bases, with 12 bases separating them. CDR1 and CDR2 (germline): SGHRS, YFSETQ. The CDR3 protein is CASSSYPLDEQYF. For the CDR3, the DNA is TGCGCCAGCAGCTCCTATCCCTTGGACGAGCAGTACTTC. The whole variable domain, remainder taken from reference TRBV5-1 and TRBJ2-7, is KAGVTQTPRYLIKTRGQQVTLSCSPISGHRSVSWYQQTPGQGLQFLFEYFSETQRNKGNFPGRFSGRQFSNSRSEMNVSTLELGDSALYLCASSSYPLDEQYFGPGTRLTVT.

The rearrangement links TRBV27 to TRBJ2-3, with a tentative D call TRBD2 (6 bases). The length of the CDR3 is 16 residues. Germline assignment: CDR1 MNHEY and CDR2 SMNVEV (reference sequence). V was clipped by 3 bases and J by 2 bases, with 15 bases between them. CDR3 bases: TGTGCCAGCAGTTTCCTGGGACTCTCGTACACAGATACGCAGTATTTT. Translating it yields CASSFLGLSYTDTQYF.

In its sample, this clone was seen once. The V call is TRBV25-1, the J call TRBJ2-7, with 7 positions matching TRBD1. The length of the CDR3 is 15 residues. Germline V gene lookup returns CDR1 MGHDK and CDR2 SYGVNS. V was pared by 6 bases and J by 4 bases, with 12 bases of the junction left unmatched. The CDR3 spells CASRETGIKDYEQYF. As DNA, the CDR3 is TGTGCCAGCAGGGAGACAGGGATTAAGGATTACGAGCAGTACTTC.

The chain recombines TRBV7-6 with TRBJ2-1; perhaps TRBD2 as D (6 bases). The CDR3 sequence is 12 residues long. Germline V CDR1 and CDR2: SGHVS, FNYEAQ. The germline V and J ends were trimmed by 0 bases and 10 bases, with 7 bases remaining between them. Here the CDR3 DNA reads TGTGCCAGCAGCTTAGCGGGAGGAGAGCAGTTCTTC. It translates to CASSLAGGEQFF. The whole variable domain, filled in from reference TRBV7-6 and TRBJ2-1, reads GAGVSQSPRYKVTKRGQDVALRCDPISGHVSLYWYRQALGQGPEFLTYFNYEAQQDKSGLPNDRFSAERPEGSISTLTIQRTEQRDSAMYRCASSLAGGEQFFGPGTRLTVL.

This clone appeared once. This chain uses TRBV28 with TRBJ1-5; TRBD1 is a possible D gene (5 bases). The CDR3 runs 11 residues. Germline-derived CDR1 and CDR2 are MDHEN and SYDVKM. The germline V and J ends were trimmed by 4 bases and 12 bases, with 10 bases remaining between them. CDR3 sequence: CASSSGDLQHF. DNA for the CDR3: TGTGCCAGCAGTTCGGGGGATCTCCAGCATTTT.

The chain employs TRBV2 and TRBJ2-2; no firm D call. The CDR3 contains 11 residues. Trimming removed 7 bases at V and 7 bases at J, with 7 bases between. The germline V gene encodes CDR1 SNHLY and CDR2 FYNNEI. The CDR3 region has the DNA TGTGCCAGCACCACAAGCGGGGAGCTGTTTTTT. This gives the protein CASTTSGELFF.

This chain uses TRBV5-1 with TRBJ2-7; 13 nucleotides match TRBD2. Trimming took 0 bases from V and 2 from J; bases not matched to a gene: 8. This CDR3 region has 18 residues. Germline CDR1 and CDR2: SGHRS and YFSETQ. CDR3 residues: CASSLVARLAGGTYEQYF. For the CDR3, the DNA is TGCGCCAGCAGCTTGGTCGCCAGACTAGCGGGAGGTACCTACGAGCAGTACTTC.